This T cell receptor (beta chain) was profiled in a study of OX40 agonist ivuxolimab in advanced cancers. Study-wide background: Intravenous ivuxolimab was administered to patients every 2 weeks at 0.01 to 10 mg/kg. The study's findings and limits: Among T cells, CD8+ cells averaged more expanded clones than CD4+ cells.

Germline V gene lookup returns CDR1 MNHEY and CDR2 SVGAGI. This CDR3 has 14 residues. V was cut by 9 bases and J by 4 bases, with 18 bases left in between. On this clone itself: Its antigen is not known.

Profiled with immunoSEQ multiplex PCR; TCRdb holds only in-frame clones, not every one. There are about 100,000 clones in the sample; 75% to 95% occur only once, and more than 0.25% lies in the top ten. The chain carries TRBV6-5 and TRBJ1-2; D perhaps matches TRBD1 (6 bases). This sequence originates from an adult with an advanced solid tumor such as melanoma, head and neck, liver or kidney cancer. Sequencing used CD4+ or CD8+ T cells sorted from blood, obtained in a trial of the OX40 agonist ivuxolimab. CDR3 region: CASRRGDPTYGYTF. The CDR3 DNA follows: TGTGCCAGTCGGAGGGGGGACCCCACCTATGGCTACACCTTC.